This is a list of T cell receptor beta chains from one sample in a study of cytomegalovirus exposure and HLA in healthy donors. The assay was immunoSEQ multiplex PCR, and TCRdb's table has in-frame clones only and misses some. The sample holds some 120,000 clones. Input material: PBMCs. The receptor set was obtained from an older woman in good health and CMV-seronegative. Both conserved end residues are part of each CDR3. Each record gives: V gene, D gene, J gene, CDR3 protein, CDR3 DNA. A D gene is named only where the DNA matches it firmly.

>TRBV7-9|TRBD2|TRBJ2-7
CASLGWGGEQYF
TGTGCCAGCCTTGGGTGGGGGGGCGAGCAGTACTTC
>TRBV28|NA|TRBJ1-1
CASTRGGERDTEAFF
TGTGCCAGCACCCGGGGGGGGGAAAGGGACACTGAAGCTTTCTTT
>TRBV11-2|NA|TRBJ2-3
CASRTGLDGTDTQYF
TGTGCCAGCAGGACGGGGTTGGATGGGACAGATACGCAGTATTTT
>TRBV18|TRBD1|TRBJ1-1
CASSPGQLNTEAFF
TGTGCCAGCTCACCGGGACAGCTGAACACTGAAGCTTTCTTT
>TRBV6-5|TRBD2|TRBJ2-7
CASSYVRASGSYEQYF
TGTGCCAGCAGTTACGTTAGGGCTAGCGGTTCCTACGAGCAGTACTTC
>TRBV4-1|NA|TRBJ1-1
CASRFTGMNTEAFF
TGCGCCAGCAGATTCACAGGGATGAACACTGAAGCTTTCTTT
>TRBV27|TRBD1|TRBJ1-2
CASSPGTGPNYGYTF
TGTGCCAGCAGTCCGGGGACAGGACCTAACTATGGCTACACCTTC
>TRBV7-3|NA|TRBJ2-5
CASSLTYQETQYF
TGTGCCAGCAGCTTGACTTACCAAGAGACCCAGTACTTC
>TRBV28|NA|TRBJ1-5
CASSFGRSPGGNQPQHF
TGTGCCAGCAGTTTCGGCAGGTCCCCGGGGGGCAATCAGCCCCAGCATTTT
>TRBV9|NA|TRBJ2-2
CASSRRSTGELFF
TGTGCCAGCAGCAGGAGGTCCACCGGGGAGCTGTTTTTT
>TRBV4-1|TRBD2|TRBJ2-1
CASSQASGRALWEQFF
TGCGCCAGCAGCCAAGCTAGCGGGAGGGCGCTCTGGGAGCAGTTCTTC
>TRBV4-1|NA|TRBJ2-1
CASSQGRGSSYNEQFF
TGCGCCAGCAGCCAAGGTCGGGGGAGCTCCTACAATGAGCAGTTCTTC
>TRBV5-1|NA|TRBJ1-3
CASSFVMIEAGNTIYF
TGCGCCAGCAGCTTCGTAATGATTGAGGCTGGAAACACCATATATTTT
>TRBV5-1|NA|TRBJ2-7
CASSLERGSYEQYF
TGCGCCAGCAGCTTGGAACGGGGATCCTACGAGCAGTACTTC
>TRBV6-5|TRBD1|TRBJ2-3
CASSFDRANTQYF
TGTGCCAGCAGTTTCGACAGGGCGAATACGCAGTATTTT
>TRBV15|NA|TRBJ1-4
CATSSPGHVGEKLFF
TGTGCCACCAGCAGCCCAGGGCACGTCGGTGAAAAACTGTTTTTT
>TRBV5-1|NA|TRBJ1-3
CASSSGNTIYF
TGCGCCAGCAGCTCAGGAAACACCATATATTTT
>TRBV15|NA|TRBJ2-7
CATSRGGLAYEQYF
TGTGCCACCAGCAGAGGAGGCTTGGCCTACGAGCAGTACTTC
>TRBV15|TRBD1|TRBJ1-4
CATSTPGQGDEKLFF
TGTGCCACCAGCACACCGGGACAGGGGGATGAAAAACTGTTTTTT
>TRBV28|NA|TRBJ2-7
CASSSDSYEQYF
TGTGCCAGCAGTTCAGACAGTTACGAGCAGTACTTC
>TRBV6-5|NA|TRBJ1-2
CASSQEQGTNYGYTF
TGTGCCAGCAGTCAAGAACAGGGAACTAACTATGGCTACACCTTC
>TRBV2|TRBD2|TRBJ2-2
CASSYRTSGGGGELFF
TGTGCCAGCAGTTACCGGACTAGCGGGGGTGGCGGGGAGCTGTTTTTT
>TRBV2|TRBD2|TRBJ2-1
CASSDSGGAYNEQFF
TGTGCCAGCAGTGATAGCGGGGGGGCGTACAATGAGCAGTTCTTC
>TRBV14|NA|TRBJ2-3
CASSPFGEAWTDTQYF
TGTGCCAGCAGCCCCTTCGGGGAGGCGTGGACAGATACGCAGTATTTT
>TRBV28|NA|TRBJ2-2
CASSDSQDSTGELFF
TGTGCCAGCAGTGATTCCCAGGATTCAACCGGGGAGCTGTTTTTT
>TRBV4-1|NA|TRBJ1-5
CASSRTGMQPQHF
TGCGCCAGCAGCCGCACAGGGATGCAGCCCCAGCATTTT
>TRBV6-6|NA|TRBJ1-4
CASRGGNEKLFF
TGTGCCAGCAGGGGGGGTAATGAAAAACTGTTTTTT
>TRBV25-1|NA|TRBJ2-5
CASSPVEVETQYF
TGTGCCAGCAGTCCCGTTGAGGTGGAGACCCAGTACTTC
>TRBV5-1|NA|TRBJ1-2
CASSLSSRDYGYTF
TGCGCCAGCAGCTTAAGCTCGCGGGACTATGGCTACACCTTC
>TRBV27|TRBD2|TRBJ2-5
CASSGSGKTQYF
TGTGCCTCGAGCGGGAGCGGAAAGACCCAGTACTTC
>TRBV7-6|NA|TRBJ2-7
CASSLGGHPAGGSYEQYF
TGTGCCAGCAGCTTAGGTGGACACCCGGCAGGGGGGTCCTACGAGCAGTACTTC
>TRBV6-1|NA|TRBJ1-5
CASSEGGGNQPQHF
TGTGCCAGCAGTGAAGGGGGGGGCAATCAGCCCCAGCATTTT
>TRBV6-5|TRBD1|TRBJ1-4
CASSKGQGLNEKLFF
TGTGCCAGCAGCAAGGGACAGGGTCTTAATGAAAAACTGTTTTTT
>TRBV7-3|NA|TRBJ2-7
CASRGEGDYRGEQYF
TGTGCCAGCAGGGGGGAGGGGGACTACCGGGGCGAGCAGTACTTC
>TRBV5-6|TRBD2|TRBJ2-7
CASSAPGLAGFVEQYF
TGTGCCAGCAGCGCCCCGGGACTAGCGGGATTTGTCGAGCAGTACTTC
>TRBV19|NA|TRBJ2-3
CASRDRATSTDTQYF
TGTGCCAGTAGAGACAGAGCTACTAGCACAGATACGCAGTATTTT
>TRBV6-6|NA|TRBJ1-4
CASSGQGPLSEKLFF
TGTGCCAGCAGTGGCCAGGGGCCCCTTAGCGAAAAACTGTTTTTT
>TRBV2|TRBD2|TRBJ2-5
CASGSGGGRSQYF
TGTGCCAGCGGTAGCGGGGGTGGACGGTCCCAGTACTTC
>TRBV6-5|NA|TRBJ1-2
CASSIRRGSGYTF
TGTGCCAGCAGCATACGGAGGGGCTCCGGCTACACCTTC
>TRBV11-2|NA|TRBJ2-2
CASSSTRDTGELFF
TGTGCCAGCAGCTCAACCAGGGACACCGGGGAGCTGTTTTTT
>TRBV7-9|NA|TRBJ2-7
CASSLGGTLSYEQYF
TGTGCCAGCAGCTTAGGGGGGACACTTTCCTACGAGCAGTACTTC
>TRBV29-1|NA|TRBJ2-7
CSVGRSGSSYEQYF
TGCAGCGTTGGACGGTCGGGGAGCTCCTACGAGCAGTACTTC
>TRBV6-1|NA|TRBJ2-3
CASADNWASTDTQYF
TGTGCCAGCGCAGACAATTGGGCTAGCACAGATACGCAGTATTTT
>TRBV7-9|TRBD2|TRBJ2-3
CASSILAGGRGDTQYF
TGTGCCAGCAGCATCCTAGCGGGGGGGCGAGGAGATACGCAGTATTTT
>TRBV2|TRBD2|TRBJ2-2
CASSPRTSGTGELFF
TGTGCCAGCAGTCCCCGGACTAGCGGGACCGGGGAGCTGTTTTTT
>TRBV28|TRBD1|TRBJ2-7
CASKQGAGYEQYF
TGTGCCAGCAAACAGGGGGCGGGCTACGAGCAGTACTTC
>TRBV4-2|TRBD1|TRBJ1-1
CASSPRTGGADTEAFF
TGTGCCAGCAGCCCGAGGACAGGGGGCGCGGACACTGAAGCTTTCTTT
>TRBV18|TRBD2|TRBJ2-7
CASSLGLAAGYEQYF
TGTGCCAGCTCACTAGGACTAGCGGCAGGCTACGAGCAGTACTTC
>TRBV6-5|TRBD1|TRBJ1-2
CASRARTGLGYTF
TGTGCCAGCAGGGCACGGACAGGGCTTGGCTACACCTTC
>TRBV6-5|TRBD1|TRBJ2-7
CASRHDRDYEQYF
TGTGCCAGCAGGCACGACAGGGACTACGAGCAGTACTTC
>TRBV7-6|TRBD1|TRBJ2-1
CASSPGQGFYEQFF
TGTGCCAGCAGCCCAGGACAGGGTTTTTATGAGCAGTTCTTC
>TRBV19|NA|TRBJ2-1
CASSIARDEQFF
TGTGCCAGTAGTATAGCCCGCGATGAGCAGTTCTTC
>TRBV15|NA|TRBJ1-5
CATSSDVGVGQPQHF
TGTGCCACCAGCAGTGATGTAGGGGTAGGTCAGCCCCAGCATTTT
>TRBV6-1|NA|TRBJ1-2
CASSELGGYGYTF
TGTGCCAGCAGTGAACTTGGAGGGTATGGCTACACCTTC
>TRBV4-1|NA|TRBJ1-2
CASSQDRQGERLYGYTF
TGCGCCAGCAGCCAAGATAGGCAAGGGGAAAGACTCTATGGCTACACCTTC
>TRBV7-6|TRBD1|TRBJ1-1
CASSLGDSAANTEAFF
TGTGCCAGCAGCTTAGGGGACAGCGCGGCGAACACTGAAGCTTTCTTT